This entry features one T cell receptor beta chain sequence. What it binds is unknown. This specimen comes from a study of Ad26.COV2.S vaccination and SARS-CoV-2 variants. Study in general: Vaccine-arm donor from the placebo-controlled COV1001 Ad26.COV2.S trial. The study gave Ad26.COV2.S intramuscularly, once or twice 56 days apart. Study-wide points: Vaccine and placebo recipients had comparable breadth of non-spike TCRs.

Treatment indicated: around 19 received Ad26.COV2.S at low or high dose, single or two shots; roughly five received placebo; per-sample allocation not given. Sampling took place 63 days after the first vaccine or placebo injection. Vaccination used an Ad26 vector expressing Wuhan-strain SARS-CoV-2 spike. TCRdb's table, derived via immunoSEQ multiplex PCR, lists solely in-frame clones and lacks some. This sample has roughly 380,000 clones; around 87% occur once, and the top ten carry roughly 3.1%. The sample in question was peripheral blood, obtained in a trial of Ad26.COV2.S vaccine versus placebo. This TCR came from a person aged 18-60 years who received the Ad26.COV2.S COVID-19 vaccine or a placebo.

As DNA, the CDR3 is TGTGCCAGTAGTATTGTGGGGGCGTCTGGCTACACCTTC. Protein sequence: CASSIVGASGYTF. The V call is TRBV19, the J call TRBJ1-2; D might be TRBD1 (6 bases). Germline V gene lookup returns CDR1 LNHDA and CDR2 SQIVND (reference sequence). The germline V and J ends were trimmed by 3 bases and 7 bases, with 12 bases remaining between them. The CDR3 spans 13 residues. Supplemented by reference TRBV19 and TRBJ1-2, the full variable domain reads DGGITQSPKYLFRKEGQNVTLSCEQNLNHDAMYWYRQDPGQGLRLIYYSQIVNDFQKGDIAEGYSVSREKKESFPLTVTSAQKNPTAFYLCASSIVGASGYTFGSGTRLTVV.